The source of this TCR beta chain is a study of cytomegalovirus exposure and HLA in healthy donors. Broader study findings: There were some public TCRs occurring in many donors, but most TCR sequences were rare.

Use of 60 Vbeta and 13 Jbeta primers characterized the PCR. Repertoires were generated with immunoSEQ multiplex PCR, while TCRdb's copy carries only in-frame clones and drops some. The table includes 150,000 to 200,000 clones, around 80% detected once. It was healthy bone marrow donors who served as donors. Despite likely unrecorded immune exposures, the donors were nominally healthy at the time of sampling. Comment on this clone: The antigen remains undetermined.

This receptor was taken from a boy younger than 10 in good health and CMV-seronegative. The sample comprised PBMCs.

The CDR3 region is CATSRVGDSRLSSYNEQFF. The CDR3 nucleotides read TGTGCCACCAGCAGAGTCGGAGATAGCAGACTTAGCTCCTACAATGAGCAGTTCTTC. The rearrangement joins TRBV15 to TRBJ2-1; D is undetermined. CDR1 and CDR2 from the germline V gene are LNHNV and YYDKDF (reference sequence). The CDR3 extends over 19 amino acids. V was pared by 1 base and J by 0 bases, with 19 bases between.